The text below deals with one TCR beta chain. The antigen remains undetermined. This specimen belongs to a study of CD8 T cells in ankylosing spondylitis. Overall study findings and caveats: Reportedly, significant enrichment of disease-linked clones occurred in matched ankylosing spondylitis synovial fluid. Reactive arthritis synovial fluid and blood previously showed some of these motif variants. Typical of ankylosing spondylitis blood, it appeared, was a TCR beta motif of fewer than 10 highly homologous variants.

Trimming left V 4 bases short and J 0 bases short, with 4 bases between. There are 11 residues in the CDR3. In germline, CDR1 is GTSNPN, CDR2 SVGIG (reference sequence). Making the TCR beta libraries involved quantitative 5'-RACE with molecular barcodes. TCRdb reanalysed the 5' RACE reads using MiXCR and keeps one entry per CDR3 protein. The table records some 250,000 distinct CDR3 sequences, around 10% of them present only once. The source material was blood, either unsorted or a sorted T cell fraction (not recorded which). The rearrangement joins TRBV30 to TRBJ2-7; D gene ambiguous. This receptor was identified in a male donor with ankylosing spondylitis or in good health (not recorded which). CDR3 nucleotide sequence: TGTGCCTGGACTAACTCCTACGAGCAGTACTTC. As protein: CAWTNSYEQYF.